A single sample is the source of the 24 T cell receptor beta chains below, sequenced in a study of cytomegalovirus exposure and HLA in healthy donors. PCR was performed using 60 Vbeta and 13 Jbeta primers. The data were produced by immunoSEQ multiplex PCR, yet TCRdb's version contains in-frame clones alone and is incomplete. This table has 170,000 or so clones, about three quarters appearing once. The specimen sequenced was PBMCs. The receptors here all came from a woman in her forties in good health and CMV-seronegative.

This clone was picked up one time. V and J are TRBV19 and TRBJ1-5, with 8 bases lining up with TRBD1. Germline values: CDR1 LNHDA, CDR2 SQIVND (reference sequence). The length of the CDR3 is 15 residues. V shed 5 bases and J 4 bases; nucleotides not matched to a gene: 7. The CDR3 DNA reads TGTGCCAGTAGTCCACAACAGGGGGGGAATCAGCCCCAGCATTTT. This translates into CASSPQQGGNQPQHF.

This chain links TRBV10-3 with TRBJ1-6; D ambiguous. The germline V and J ends were trimmed by 10 bases and 5 bases, with 15 bases remaining between them. This CDR3 has 14 residues. Germline V lookup: CDR1 ENHRY, CDR2 SYGVKD. The CDR3 DNA sequence: TGTGCCACCGGGGAGGGCGGCAATAATTCACCCCTCCACTTT. It encodes CATGEGGNNSPLHF.

The chain employs TRBV19 and TRBJ2-7; D gene unclear. This CDR3 has 14 residues. Germline values: CDR1 LNHDA, CDR2 SQIVND (reference sequence). V was pared by 9 bases and J by 5 bases, with 20 bases between. CDR3 DNA: TGTGCCAGGCCCGGGTCCCCCAATCAACACGAGCAGTACTTC. Translation gives CARPGSPNQHEQYF.

V usage is TRBV11-2 and J usage is TRBJ1-1; the match to TRBD1 covers 9 bases. The CDR3 runs 15 residues. V shed 5 bases and J 5 bases; nucleotides not matched to a gene: 9. Germline V gene lookup returns CDR1 SGHAT and CDR2 FQNNGV. In DNA form, the CDR3 reads TGTGCCAGCAGCCTCATGGGACAGGGAGGTACTGAAGCTTTCTTT. Translated: CASSLMGQGGTEAFF.

The CDR3 DNA follows: TGTGCCACCAGCAGAGATTTTATTGGGAGCTATGGCTACACCTTC. This encodes CATSRDFIGSYGYTF. The chain couples TRBV15 to TRBJ1-2; no definite D call. V lost 0 bases and J 4 bases, leaving 12 bases between the germline ends. From germline, CDR1 is LNHNV and CDR2 YYDKDF (reference sequence). The CDR3 extends over 15 amino acids.

The rearrangement uses TRBV5-1 and TRBJ1-3, with a tentative D call TRBD1 (5 bases). CDR1 and CDR2 from the germline V gene are SGHRS and YFSETQ. CDR3 size: 14 residues. V was shortened by 4 bases and J by 0 bases, with 8 bases between the two germline ends. The CDR3 DNA sequence: TGCGCCAGCAGCCCGGGGGGCTCTGGAAACACCATATATTTT. It yields the protein CASSPGGSGNTIYF.

The gene calls are TRBV29-1 and TRBJ1-2; no clear D gene. V was cut by 4 bases and J by 4 bases, with 16 bases left in between. CDR1 is SQVTM, CDR2 ANQGSEA, per germline. The CDR3 covers 14 residues. CDR3 sequence reads: CSVVPGNERYGYTF. Written as DNA, the CDR3 is TGCAGCGTTGTACCCGGGAACGAACGCTATGGCTACACCTTC.

The rearrangement links TRBV5-4 to TRBJ2-1; 7 nucleotides align to TRBD2. The CDR3 runs 17 residues. The J segment lost 0 bases and the V segment lost 0 bases, leaving 6 bases of the junction unmatched. Germline CDR1 and CDR2: SGHNT and YYREEE (reference sequence). CDR3 in DNA: TGTGCCAGCAGCTTGGCGGCTAGCGGAAGCTCCTACAATGAGCAGTTCTTC. This encodes CASSLAASGSSYNEQFF.

J is TRBJ1-1 and V is TRBV7-9; D is perhaps TRBD1 (6 bases). The CDR3 has 15 amino acids. V lost 5 bases and J 5 bases, leaving 18 bases between the germline ends. Germline V CDR1 and CDR2: SEHNR, FQNEAQ (reference sequence). The CDR3 is CASSPGEGEETEAFF. In DNA, the CDR3 is TGTGCCAGCAGCCCTGGAGAGGGGGAAGAAACTGAAGCTTTCTTT.

The chain combines TRBV10-2 with TRBJ1-2, with TRBD1 identical over 7 bases. With V trimmed by 7 bases and J by 3 bases, 5 bases remained unmatched. The CDR3 totals 13 residues. The germline gives CDR1 WSHSY, CDR2 SAAADI. For the CDR3, the DNA is TGCGCCAGCACCCTAACAGGGGACTATGGCTACACCTTC. This encodes CASTLTGDYGYTF.

The rearrangement joins TRBV19 to TRBJ1-2, with 7 bases lining up with TRBD1. V lost 5 bases, J lost 2 bases, and 8 bases stayed unmatched. This CDR3 spans 15 amino acids. In germline, CDR1 is LNHDA, CDR2 SQIVND (reference sequence). CDR3 in amino acids: CASSPQPGQNYGYTF. CDR3 nucleotides: TGTGCCAGTAGTCCGCAACCGGGACAGAACTATGGCTACACCTTC.

A few counts support this clone. V is TRBV6-5 and J is TRBJ2-3; D is perhaps TRBD1 (5 bases). CDR3 length: 11 residues. The ends were cut back, 6 bases at V and 4 bases at J, with 5 bases in the middle. Germline lookup yields CDR1 MNHEY and CDR2 SVGAGI. DNA for the CDR3: TGTGCCAGCAGGGGGCCAGATACGCAGTATTTT. Encoded protein: CASRGPDTQYF.

This clone has more than one count but fewer than ten. CDR3 DNA sequence: TGCGCCAGCAGCCAACCTGGGACAGGAGAAAACACCATATATTTT. Protein product: CASSQPGTGENTIYF. The rearrangement uses TRBV4-1 and TRBJ1-3; 8 bases agree with TRBD1. Germline V CDR1 and CDR2: MGHRA, YSYEKL. V lost 2 bases, J lost 6 bases, and 6 bases stayed unmatched. The CDR3 has 15 residues.

This chain links TRBV9 with TRBJ1-1; the D is unclear. V lost 4 bases and J 0 bases, leaving 10 bases between the germline ends. Looked up from germline, CDR1 is SGDLS and CDR2 is YYNGEE. This CDR3 spans 14 amino acids. The DNA of the CDR3 is TGTGCCAGCAGCCCCCGGGAGATGAACACTGAAGCTTTCTTT. Translated: CASSPREMNTEAFF.

This clone was seen only once. The chain is built from TRBV28 and TRBJ2-7, with D possibly being TRBD1 (5 bases). This CDR3 is 12 amino acids long. Germline V gene lookup returns CDR1 MDHEN and CDR2 SYDVKM. Trimming took 3 bases from V and 6 from J, leaving 9 bases between them. The CDR3, as DNA: TGTGCCAGCAGTTTGGGGCTGGCCGAGCAGTACTTC. This gives the protein CASSLGLAEQYF.

V gene TRBV19 combines with J gene TRBJ2-1; 10 bases agree with TRBD2. CDR3 length: 15 amino acids. Losses at the gene ends were 3 bases for V and 3 bases for J; bases not matched to a gene: 2. Germline V gene sequence: CDR1 LNHDA, CDR2 SQIVND (reference sequence). The CDR3 sequence: CASSIGLAVYNEQFF. CDR3 in DNA: TGTGCCAGTAGTATCGGACTAGCGGTCTACAATGAGCAGTTCTTC.

This chain joins TRBV27 and TRBJ2-7, with D perhaps TRBD2 (5 bases). CDR3 length equals 18 residues. V was clipped by 6 bases and J by 2 bases, with 26 bases between them. Per germline, CDR1 MNHEY and CDR2 SMNVEV (reference sequence). The CDR3 DNA reads as TGTGCCAGCAGCTTTTTACCCACTAGACCGGACGTAGCCTACGAGCAGTACTTC. Translating gives CASSFLPTRPDVAYEQYF.

The J gene is TRBJ1-4, the V gene TRBV6-5; the match to TRBD1 covers 7 bases. Germline loops: CDR1 MNHEY, CDR2 SVGAGI. J was trimmed by 7 bases and V by 0 bases; bases with no gene match: 5. The CDR3 runs 15 residues. The CDR3 DNA sequence: TGTGCCAGCAGTTACTCAGGGGGCCTAGGTGAAAAACTGTTTTTT. Protein: CASSYSGGLGEKLFF.

The chain uses TRBV27 and TRBJ1-2; maybe TRBD1 (5 bases). Germline values: CDR1 MNHEY, CDR2 SMNVEV (reference sequence). V was pared by 5 bases and J by 7 bases, with 20 bases between. CDR3 length: 15 amino acids. Here the CDR3 reads CASSPAGENRFGYTF. In nucleotides, the CDR3 is TGTGCCAGCAGTCCCGCGGGGGAAAATAGGTTTGGCTACACCTTC.

The chain links TRBV19 to TRBJ1-4; no clear D gene. The length of the CDR3 is 16 residues. Trimming pared 3 bases from V and 0 bases from J, leaving 11 bases between. The V gene's germline CDR1 is LNHDA and CDR2 SQIVND (reference sequence). The CDR3 here is CASSIRSFATNEKLFF. CDR3 sequence (DNA): TGTGCCAGTAGTATTAGGAGCTTTGCAACTAATGAAAAACTGTTTTTT.

The sample holds one count of this clone. The J gene is TRBJ1-2, the V gene TRBV6-5; D is unresolved. V lost 0 bases to trimming and J lost 7 bases, with 12 bases between them. The CDR3 is 14 residues long. Germline V lookup: CDR1 MNHEY, CDR2 SVGAGI. CDR3 residues: CASSYSSWSSGYTF. Written as DNA, the CDR3 is TGTGCCAGCAGTTACTCGTCCTGGAGTAGTGGCTACACCTTC.

The genes are TRBV10-1 and TRBJ2-3; possible D gene TRBD2, 5 bases. CDR3 length equals 13 residues. Trimming cost V 7 bases and J 1 base, with 9 bases left between them. Looked up from germline, CDR1 is WNHNN and CDR2 is SYGVQD (reference sequence). The DNA for the CDR3 is TGCGCCAGCAACGGGGATGGCACAGATACGCAGTATTTT. Translating gives CASNGDGTDTQYF.

The V and J genes are TRBV7-6 and TRBJ2-1; D is possibly TRBD2 (6 bases). In germline, CDR1 is SGHVS, CDR2 FNYEAQ. CDR3 length: 18 residues. Trimming shortened V by 5 bases and J by 0 bases, and 20 bases separated the two germline ends. CDR3 nucleotides: TGTGCCAGCAGCCGCGAGCCTCGGGGGTTAGGCTCCTACAATGAGCAGTTCTTC. Translated, it gives CASSREPRGLGSYNEQFF.

The chain is built from TRBV5-1 and TRBJ2-7; no clear D. Between the trimmed V and J ends, which lost 0 bases and 2 bases, there was a span of 12 bases. The CDR3 has 15 amino acids. The germline gives CDR1 SGHRS, CDR2 YFSETQ. The CDR3 DNA reads as TGCGCCAGCAGCTTGGAACAACGAGGAACCTACGAGCAGTACTTC. This codes for CASSLEQRGTYEQYF.